Shown below are 14 T cell receptor beta chains from a single sample sequenced in a study of OX40 agonist ivuxolimab in advanced cancers. Here immunoSEQ multiplex PCR was the method, and the copy in TCRdb shows in-frame clones only, minus some. There are around 100,000 clones in the sample; over 75% occur only once, and about 0.31% lies in the top ten. Sample: CD4+ or CD8+ T cells sorted from blood, taken in a trial of the OX40 agonist ivuxolimab. The receptors were gathered from an adult with an advanced solid tumor such as melanoma, head and neck, liver or kidney cancer.

As DNA, the CDR3 is TGCGCCAGCGGGTTGACAGGGAATCGTGAAAAACTGTTTTTT. This encodes CASGLTGNREKLFF. The chain couples TRBV5-1 to TRBJ1-4, with 7 bases that match TRBD1. CDR1 and CDR2 (germline): SGHRS, YFSETQ. The CDR3 covers 14 residues. With V trimmed by 7 bases and J by 7 bases, 10 bases remained unmatched.

This clone was detected only once. This chain links TRBV2 with TRBJ1-5, with unresolved D. The CDR3 is made up of 16 amino acids. Trimming shortened V by 8 bases and J by 4 bases, and 21 bases separated the two germline ends. Germline V gene sequence: CDR1 SNHLY, CDR2 FYNNEI. Here the CDR3 reads CASSSSGLARNQPQHF. The CDR3, as DNA: TGTGCCAGCTCGTCCTCTGGGCTCGCGCGTAATCAGCCCCAGCATTTT.

The chain joins TRBV6-5 to TRBJ2-3; the D gene is possibly TRBD2 (5 bases). Germline assignment: CDR1 MNHEY and CDR2 SVGAGI. This CDR3 region has 16 residues. V was shortened by 0 bases and J by 0 bases, with 10 bases between the two germline ends. The CDR3 DNA sequence: TGTGCCAGCAGTTACTCTCTATGGGAGAGCACAGATACGCAGTATTTT. As protein: CASSYSLWESTDTQYF.

This chain links TRBV18 with TRBJ2-1; 12 bases are a match to TRBD2. The CDR3 has 16 residues. Germline CDR1 reads KGHSH; CDR2 reads LQKENI. V shed 3 bases and J 6 bases; nucleotides not matched to a gene: 6. DNA of the CDR3: TGTGCCAGCTCACCTAGGACTAGCGGGACAAGCAATGAGCAGTTCTTC. As protein: CASSPRTSGTSNEQFF. The variable domain in full, with the rest retrieved from reference TRBV18 and TRBJ2-1, is NAGVMQNPRHLVRRRGQEARLRCSPMKGHSHVYWYRQLPEEGLKFMVYLQKENIIDESGMPKERFSAEFPKEGPSILRIQQVVRGDSAAYFCASSPRTSGTSNEQFFGPGTRLTVL.

The CDR3 nucleotides read TGCGCCAGCAGCCAAGATTTCGGCTCTGGAAACACCATATATTTT. It is translated as CASSQDFGSGNTIYF. V and J are TRBV4-3 and TRBJ1-3; D is unresolved. V lost 0 bases to trimming and J lost 0 bases, with 6 bases between them. The CDR3 runs to 15 residues. Germline V gene sequence: CDR1 LGHNA, CDR2 YSLEER.

J is TRBJ2-5 and V is TRBV15, with D hard to call. Germline V gene data show CDR1 as LNHNV and CDR2 as YYDKDF (reference sequence). V gave up 0 bases and J gave up 4 bases, with 6 bases separating them. The CDR3 extends over 13 amino acids. CDR3 sequence: CATSRDLLETQYF. CDR3 DNA sequence: TGTGCCACCAGCAGAGATTTGTTAGAGACCCAGTACTTC. Full variable domain (rest looked up from reference TRBV15 and TRBJ2-5): DAMVIQNPRYQVTQFGKPVTLSCSQTLNHNVMYWYQQKSSQAPKLLFHYYDKDFNNEADTPDNFQSRRPNTSFCFLDIRSPGLGDTAMYLCATSRDLLETQYFGPGTRLLVL.

V usage is TRBV7-8 and J usage is TRBJ1-4; D is perhaps TRBD1 (6 bases). This CDR3 has 14 residues. The V end lost 5 bases, the J end lost 4 bases, and 11 bases lay between the germline ends. Germline V lookup: CDR1 SGHVS, CDR2 FQNEAQ. The CDR3 bases are TGTGCCAGCAGCCGGACAGACCTTAATGAAAAACTGTTTTTT. Translated, it gives CASSRTDLNEKLFF.

This sequence joins TRBV18 and TRBJ2-2; no definite D call. The CDR3 length is 13 residues. CDR1 KGHSH and CDR2 LQKENI come from the germline V gene. Trimming removed 6 bases from V and 6 bases from J, with 11 bases in between. Here the CDR3 DNA reads TGTGCCAGCTCGTCCCGGCTTTCCGGGGAGCTGTTTTTT. Translating gives CASSSRLSGELFF. The whole variable domain, remainder taken from reference TRBV18 and TRBJ2-2, is NAGVMQNPRHLVRRRGQEARLRCSPMKGHSHVYWYRQLPEEGLKFMVYLQKENIIDESGMPKERFSAEFPKEGPSILRIQQVVRGDSAAYFCASSSRLSGELFFGEGSRLTVL.

This sequence joins TRBV5-1 and TRBJ2-5; tentative D call: TRBD1 (6 bases). Germline V lookup: CDR1 SGHRS, CDR2 YFSETQ. The V and J ends lost 3 bases and 2 bases respectively, with 11 bases between them. The CDR3 loop spans 14 amino acids. Written as DNA, the CDR3 is TGCGCCAGCAGCTGGACAGTGAGACAAGAGACCCAGTACTTC. This translates into CASSWTVRQETQYF. Full variable domain (outside the CDR3, taken from reference TRBV5-1 and TRBJ2-5): KAGVTQTPRYLIKTRGQQVTLSCSPISGHRSVSWYQQTPGQGLQFLFEYFSETQRNKGNFPGRFSGRQFSNSRSEMNVSTLELGDSALYLCASSWTVRQETQYFGPGTRLLVL.

This clone was counted only a few times. This chain uses TRBV28 with TRBJ2-3, with 8 bases identical to TRBD1. The CDR3 totals 15 residues. Per the germline V gene, CDR1 is MDHEN and CDR2 is SYDVKM. The V and J ends lost 5 bases and 0 bases, in that order; junction bases with no gene match: 4. In DNA, the CDR3 is TGTGCCAGCAGTGGGGGACAGGTTAGCACAGATACGCAGTATTTT. This codes for CASSGGQVSTDTQYF. The whole variable domain, filled in from reference TRBV28 and TRBJ2-3, reads DVKVTQSSRYLVKRTGEKVFLECVQDMDHENMFWYRQDPGLGLRLIYFSYDVKMKEKGDIPEGYSVSREKKERFSLILESASTNQTSMYLCASSGGQVSTDTQYFGPGTRLTVL.

The chain uses TRBV4-1 and TRBJ2-1, with a tentative D call TRBD2 (6 bases). Trimming left V 1 base short and J 9 bases short, with 16 bases between. This CDR3 has 15 amino acids. The germline V gene has CDR1 MGHRA and CDR2 YSYEKL. The chain's CDR3 is CASSQGHGGITEQFF. Written as DNA, the CDR3 is TGCGCCAGCAGCCAAGGGCACGGCGGGATTACTGAGCAGTTCTTC.

The V gene is TRBV6-1, the J gene TRBJ1-5; D is unclear. The CDR3 loop spans 15 amino acids. The V gene's germline CDR1 is MNHNS and CDR2 SASEGT. Trimming took off 3 bases at V and 4 bases at J, with 13 bases between the two ends. The CDR3 protein is CASSDNTAGNQPQHF. CDR3 sequence (DNA): TGTGCCAGCAGTGACAATACGGCGGGGAATCAGCCCCAGCATTTT.

The gene calls are TRBV6-6 and TRBJ2-3; 7 bases agree with TRBD2. CDR1 and CDR2 from the germline V gene are MNHNY and SVGAGI (reference sequence). The CDR3 runs 14 residues. Trimming cost V 6 bases and J 1 base; bases outside gene matches: 4. Written as DNA, the CDR3 is TGTGCCAGCAGCCGAACTAGCGGCACAGATACGCAGTATTTT. This codes for CASSRTSGTDTQYF.

The chain recombines TRBV19 with TRBJ2-3, with 11 bases fitting TRBD2. Germline-derived CDR1 and CDR2 are LNHDA and SQIVND (reference sequence). V shed 5 bases, J shed 4 bases, and the junction held 5 bases outside the gene matches. There are 15 residues in the CDR3. Written as DNA, the CDR3 is TGTGCCAGTAGTGCCACTAGCGGGAGTTCAGATACGCAGTATTTT. It translates to CASSATSGSSDTQYF.